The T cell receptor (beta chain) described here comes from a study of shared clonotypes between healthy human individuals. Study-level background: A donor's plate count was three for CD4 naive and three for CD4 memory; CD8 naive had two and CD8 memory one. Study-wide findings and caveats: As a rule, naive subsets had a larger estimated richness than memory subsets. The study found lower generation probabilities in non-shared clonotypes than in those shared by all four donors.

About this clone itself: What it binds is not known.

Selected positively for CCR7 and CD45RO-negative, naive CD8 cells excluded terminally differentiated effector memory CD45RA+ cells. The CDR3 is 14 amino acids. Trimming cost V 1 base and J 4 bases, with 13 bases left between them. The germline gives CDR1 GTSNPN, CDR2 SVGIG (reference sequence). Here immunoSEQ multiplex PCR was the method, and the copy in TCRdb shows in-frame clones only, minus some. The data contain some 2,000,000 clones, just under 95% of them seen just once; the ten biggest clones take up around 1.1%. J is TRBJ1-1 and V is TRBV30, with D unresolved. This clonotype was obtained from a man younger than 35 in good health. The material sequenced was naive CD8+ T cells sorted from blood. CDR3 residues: CAWSAVYTGTEAFF. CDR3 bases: TGTGCCTGGAGTGCTGTTTATACCGGCACTGAAGCTTTCTTT.